A few counts support the clone carrying this T cell receptor beta chain. The antigen remains unidentified. Reverse transcription of all isolated RNA meant that expressed TCRB transcripts were sequenced. Samples of naive, central memory and regulatory T cells yielded a mean of about 3.5 million reads. Using immunoSEQ multiplex PCR, the repertoire was profiled, and TCRdb retains in-frame clones only, with some absent. This sample has some 400,000 clones, with roughly 16% found just once. This record belongs to a study of beta chain features in type 1 diabetes. Averaging around 120 mL, one heparinised blood draw came from each individual donor. Study findings and constraints: No resolution was reached here on whether HLA type influences TCRB rearrangement. Patients and controls would share equally any PCR tilt toward shorter templates.

The TCR originated in a woman aged 18-30 years in good health. What was sequenced was naive CD4+ T cells from blood.

The CDR3 is CAWSPSRGRNYEQYF. The DNA for the CDR3 is TGTGCCTGGAGTCCCAGCCGGGGGAGAAACTACGAGCAGTACTTC. The V gene is TRBV30, the J gene TRBJ2-7, with D maybe TRBD2 (6 bases). Germline CDR1 reads GTSNPN; CDR2 reads SVGIG (reference sequence). This CDR3 has 15 residues. V lost 2 bases, J lost 3 bases, and 17 bases lay in between.